The clone carrying this T cell receptor (beta chain) was detected only once. This CDR3 region has 11 residues. The junction had 4 bases not matched to a gene; V was cut back by 2 bases and J by 15 bases. Per the germline V gene, CDR1 is LGHDT and CDR2 is YNNKEL (reference sequence). This sample is drawn from a study of blood T cell repertoires in COVID-19. About the research overall: Sample material is recorded as cDNA or gDNA derived from T cells, B-cell-depleted T cells, or PBMCs.

Clones were read by immunoSEQ multiplex PCR, and TCRdb kept only the in-frame ones, dropping some. The table includes around 320,000 clones, 85% detected once. The sample taken for sequencing was peripheral blood. V is TRBV3-1 (or the pseudogene TRBV3-2) and J is TRBJ2-1; TRBD2 matches at 7 bases. The TCR was taken from a human donor in a cohort sampled during active COVID-19. The CDR3 nucleotides are TGTGCCAGCAGCCAAACGGGGGGTCCGTTCTTC. Translation gives CASSQTGGPFF.